These 18 T cell receptor beta chains share one sample of origin, sequenced in a study of T cell clonality in common variable immunodeficiency (dated by TCRdb to between 2015 and 2017). Library preparation was by the immunoSEQ multiplex PCR assay. Drawn from immuneACCESS, this table holds only the in-frame rearrangements with V and J called that TCRdb kept. Clones are partly lost; checked studies trace under half to an unresolved V gene and leave the rest unexplained. There are fewer than 60,000 clones in this sample, and none of them is a singleton. The ten most abundant clones make up approximately 2.2% of the sample. The source material was peripheral blood mononuclear cells. These receptors were collected from a person aged 18-70 years in good health.

This clone was observed many times. The sequenced fragment ends 3 residues before the CDR3 boundary, so the rest is inferred from the germline J gene. This chain uses TRBV12-3 or TRBV12-4 with TRBJ1-1, with D perhaps matching TRBD1 (6 bases). The V gene lost 7 bases and the J gene lost 6 bases, with 18 bases spanning the gap. There are 14 residues in the CDR3. The part of the CDR3 DNA that was read is TGTGCCAGCACCATTACAGGGCTCGGCTCTGAA. Translated, it gives CASTITGLGSE. The full-length CDR3 reads as CASTITGLGSEAFF.

This clone was observed at least ten times. Incomplete CDR3 DNA: TGTGCCAGCACTGGACAGGGGGCGCTAGGGGCCAACGTC. Protein sequence: CASTGQGALGANV. The complete CDR3 sequence is CASTGQGALGANVLTF. This chain uses TRBV2 with TRBJ2-6; TRBD1 agrees at 11 bases. The read terminates 3 residues before the CDR3 end, so the remaining end is supplied by the germline J gene. The CDR3 is 16 amino acids. V was pared by 7 bases and J by 4 bases, with 6 bases of the junction left unmatched. Germline CDR1 and CDR2: SNHLY and FYNNEI.

Details on this clone: The CDR3 end lies 3 residues beyond the end of the read and is filled in from the germline J gene. This rearrangement joins TRBV7-3 to TRBJ1-1, with 12 bases aligning to TRBD1. CDR3 size: 16 residues. The germline CDR1 and CDR2 sequences are SGHTA and FQGTGA. The V gene end was trimmed by 5 bases and the J gene end by 4 bases; junction bases not matched to a gene: 8. The CDR3 region is CASSPGTGGTGTEAFF. The CDR3 DNA, read in part, is TGTGCCAGCAGCCCCGGGACAGGGGGCACGGGCACTGAA.

This clone has ten or more counts. The CDR3 bases that were read are TGTGCCAGCAGCTCCCCTTGGACTAGAATTGAG. It encodes CASSSPWTRIE. The CDR3 in full is CASSSPWTRIEQFF. V and J are TRBV5-6 and TRBJ2-1; 7 bases are a match to TRBD2. From the germline J gene comes the end of the CDR3, since the read stops 3 residues before it. The CDR3 runs to 14 residues. CDR1 and CDR2 from the germline V gene are SGHDT and YYEEEE. J gave up 9 bases and V 3 bases, and 9 bases lay outside the gene matches.

This clone was counted many times. CDR3 residues: CASSSTARDRTPGNTIYF. The sequenced part of the CDR3 DNA is TGCGCCAGCAGCTCAACGGCCCGGGACAGGACACCTGGAAACACC. The chain uses TRBV5-1 and TRBJ1-3; 8 nucleotides match TRBD1. The observed sequence ends 3 residues before the CDR3 terminus, with the missing tail filled in from the germline J gene. The CDR3 sequence is 18 residues long. Trimming took 3 bases from V and 2 from J; bases not matched to a gene: 13. CDR1 and CDR2 (germline): SGHRS, YFSETQ.

This clone has a handful of counts. The observed sequence ends 3 residues before the CDR3 terminus, with the missing tail filled in from the germline J gene. The chain carries TRBV11-3 and TRBJ1-1; no definite D call. V was cut by 0 bases and J by 7 bases, with 9 bases left in between. This CDR3 spans 13 amino acids. Per the germline V gene, CDR1 is SGHNT and CDR2 is YENEEA. The CDR3 loop is CASSLDPRNEAFF. The sequenced CDR3 bases are TGTGCCAGCAGCTTAGATCCCAGGAATGAA.

CDR3 sequence: CASSRQQGLEAFF. The part of the CDR3 DNA that was read is TGTGCCAGCAGCCGACAACAGGGCCTGGAA. The chain employs TRBV7-8 and TRBJ1-1; weak D call: TRBD1 (6 bases). The read falls 3 residues short of the CDR3 end, and the missing part is taken from the germline J gene. Germline loops: CDR1 SGHVS, CDR2 FQNEAQ. This CDR3 contains 13 residues. Based on the CDR3 plus reference TRBV7-8 and TRBJ1-1, the full variable domain is GAGVSQSPRYKVAKRGQDVALRCDPISGHVSLFWYQQALGQGPEFLTYFQNEAQLDKSGLPSDRFFAERPEGSVSTLKIQRTQQEDSAVYLCASSRQQGLEAFFGQGTRLTVV.

This clone was counted ten times or more. Coverage ceases 3 residues before the CDR3 finishes, and the germline J gene fills in the end. The chain links TRBV29-1 to TRBJ2-7, with D perhaps TRBD2 (6 bases). V was trimmed by 5 bases and J by 2 bases, leaving 7 bases between them. The CDR3 covers 11 residues. Germline CDR1 is SQVTM and CDR2 is ANQGSEA. This chain's CDR3 is CSVSSAYEQYF. Partial CDR3 DNA: TGCAGCGTTTCTAGCGCCTACGAG.

This clone was detected many times. Read coverage stops 3 residues before the CDR3 terminus; the germline J gene supplies the remainder. The genes are TRBV5-1 and TRBJ2-2; tentative D call: TRBD2 (6 bases). Per the germline V gene, CDR1 is SGHRS and CDR2 is YFSETQ. Trimming took 6 bases from V and 7 from J, leaving 16 bases between them. The CDR3 spans 14 residues. The sequenced part of the CDR3 DNA is TGCGCCAGCACAAAGGAGGGCCATGACGGGGAG. Its protein is CASTKEGHDGE. The whole CDR3 protein reads CASTKEGHDGELFF. Complete variable domain (other parts from reference TRBV5-1 and TRBJ2-2): KAGVTQTPRYLIKTRGQQVTLSCSPISGHRSVSWYQQTPGQGLQFLFEYFSETQRNKGNFPGRFSGRQFSNSRSEMNVSTLELGDSALYLCASTKEGHDGELFFGEGSRLTVL.

This clone was seen ten or more times. The CDR3 is cut off 3 residues early in the read; its end comes from the germline J gene. The chain carries TRBV6-1 and TRBJ1-2; 8 nucleotides line up with TRBD1. Germline CDR1 and CDR2: MNHNS and SASEGT. The CDR3 loop spans 15 amino acids. The CDR3 reads CASSEGVGQGARYTF. The sequenced CDR3 bases are TGTGCCAGCAGTGAAGGAGTGGGGCAGGGGGCGCGC.

This clone was found many times. The read terminates 3 residues ahead of where the CDR3 ends, so the germline J gene completes it. The rearrangement uses TRBV5-1 and TRBJ2-7, with 7 bases matching TRBD2. CDR1 and CDR2 (germline): SGHRS, YFSETQ. The CDR3 loop spans 12 amino acids. V was pared by 4 bases and J by 6 bases, with 4 bases of the junction left unmatched. The CDR3 region is CASSRRTSEQYF. The CDR3 bases that were read are TGCGCCAGCAGCAGAAGGACTAGCGAG.

At least ten counts were recorded for this clone. The read ends 3 residues before the CDR3 terminus; that terminus is restored from the germline J gene. This rearrangement joins TRBV20-1 to TRBJ1-5; 7 nucleotides agree with TRBD1. The V segment lost 2 bases and the J segment 5 bases; nucleotides outside the gene matches: 6. Germline lookup yields CDR1 DFQATT and CDR2 SNEGSKA (reference sequence). The length of the CDR3 is 14 residues. Incomplete CDR3 DNA: TGCAGTGCTAGAAGAGTACAGGGGTATCAGCCC. This gives the protein CSARRVQGYQP. The whole CDR3 sequence reads CSARRVQGYQPQHF.

Remarks on this clone: One end of the junction varies from germline; a read error may be responsible. The CDR3 goes on 3 residues after the read ends, and that part is filled in from the germline J gene. The chain combines TRBV7-7 with TRBJ2-1; TRBD1 matches at 10 bases. The CDR3 is made up of 13 amino acids. CDR1 is SSHAT and CDR2 is FNYEAQ in the germline V gene (reference sequence). The CDR3 region is CASSQGQGYEQFF. The covered CDR3 bases are TGTGCTAGCAGCCAGGGACAGGGGTATGAG.

There are many counts of this clone. The read finishes 3 residues shy of the CDR3 end, and the germline J gene is used to complete it. V usage is TRBV19 and J usage is TRBJ2-2; D perhaps matches TRBD2 (5 bases). Trimming took 8 bases from V and 6 from J, leaving 19 bases between them. This CDR3 is 15 amino acids long. Germline V gene data show CDR1 as LNHDA and CDR2 as SQIVND (reference sequence). CDR3 amino acids: CASELVPRVAGELFF. CDR3 bases read: TGTGCCAGTGAACTAGTGCCCCGGGTTGCCGGGGAG.

This clone was seen many times. The read is 3 residues too short to cover the CDR3 end, so that end is filled in from the germline J gene. V and J are TRBV4-2 and TRBJ1-2; 7 bases map to TRBD1. V shed 1 base and J 3 bases; nucleotides not matched to a gene: 5. This CDR3 is 15 amino acids long. Germline lookup yields CDR1 LGHNA and CDR2 YNFKEQ. CDR3: CASSQATGSDYGYTF. The part of the CDR3 DNA that was read is TGTGCCAGCAGCCAAGCGACAGGGTCGGACTATGGC.

This clone was seen repeatedly, ten times or more. Read coverage stops 3 residues before the CDR3 terminus; the germline J gene supplies the remainder. The chain has TRBV5-4 and TRBJ2-3, with D hard to call. This CDR3 has 13 amino acids. Deletions cut 1 base from V and 0 bases from J, with 3 bases between. Germline values: CDR1 SGHNT, CDR2 YYREEE (reference sequence). This CDR3 is CASSLTSTDTQYF. The CDR3 DNA, read in part, is TGTGCCAGCAGCTTGACTAGCACAGATACG. The full variable domain, completed using reference TRBV5-4 and TRBJ2-3, is ETGVTQSPTHLIKTRGQQVTLRCSSQSGHNTVSWYQQALGQGPQFIFQYYREEENGRGNFPPRFSGLQFPNYSSELNVNALELDDSALYLCASSLTSTDTQYFGPGTRLTVL.

This clone was recorded many times. Sequencing ends 3 residues short of the CDR3 end; the germline J gene provides the rest. This chain connects TRBV6-1 to TRBJ1-5; D is uncertain. Deletions cut 4 bases from V and 8 bases from J, with 12 bases between. CDR3 length: 13 residues. Germline V gene data show CDR1 as MNHNS and CDR2 as SASEGT. The CDR3 bases that were read are TGTGCCAGCAGTGTCAGCGGAGGTAAGCCC. Protein sequence: CASSVSGGKP. The CDR3 in its entirety is CASSVSGGKPQHF.

This clone was seen at least ten times. The germline gene is not matched at one end of the junction; a read error may be the cause. The CDR3 loop reads CSVEGPTYGYTF. The DNA read from the CDR3 is TGCAGCGTGGAAGGACCGACATATGGC. The genes are TRBV29-1 and TRBJ1-2; D not certain. The read finishes 3 residues shy of the CDR3 end, and the germline J gene is used to complete it. The length of the CDR3 is 12 residues. Germline V CDR1 and CDR2: SQVTM, ANQGSEA.